A selection of T cell receptor beta chains follows, all from one sample in a study of persistence of HIV-infected CD4 T cells. No cognate antigen is known for these TCRs. Using immunoSEQ multiplex PCR, the repertoire was profiled, and TCRdb retains in-frame clones only, with some absent. The sample lists roughly 41,000 clones; approximately 80% were seen once. The source material was CD4+ T cells sorted from PBMCs after roughly 18-hour stimulation, sampled from a patient who received antiretroviral therapy. These receptors all come from an adult man with HIV who was CMV-seropositive. Both conserved end residues are part of each CDR3. A D gene is named only where the DNA matches it firmly. Expanded clones get a size class; other rows say once, few or many, or leave the size out.

d_call | clone_size | j_call | v_call | cdr3_nt | cdr3_aa
TRBD1 | - | TRBJ1-2 | TRBV20-1 | TGCAGTGCTAGTCGAGGGGGCGACGGCTACACCTTC | CSASRGGDGYTF
- | - | TRBJ2-7 | TRBV7-3 | TGTGCCAGCAGCTTACAGGGACCCTACGAGCAGTACTTC | CASSLQGPYEQYF
- | - | TRBJ2-3 | TRBV6-5 | TGTGCCAGCAGAAGGGCATTGCGCACAGATACGCAGTATTTT | CASRRALRTDTQYF
TRBD1 | - | TRBJ1-2 | TRBV6-5 | TGTGCCAGCGGACAGGGACGGCGAGGCTACACCTTC | CASGQGRRGYTF
- | - | TRBJ2-7 | TRBV30 | TGTGCCTGGAACCCGGGACCGTCCTACGAGCAGTACTTC | CAWNPGPSYEQYF
- | - | TRBJ1-1 | TRBV6-1 | TGTGCCAGCAGTGAAGTGTTTCGGGGGTTGAACACTGAAGCTTTCTTT | CASSEVFRGLNTEAFF
TRBD2 | - | TRBJ2-1 | TRBV15 | TGTGCCACCAGCAGAGTTGGGACTAGCGGGGGGGCCGATGAGCAGTTCTTC | CATSRVGTSGGADEQFF
- | - | TRBJ1-3 | TRBV9 | TGTGCCAGCAGCGTAGTTGCGAGCTCTGGAAACACCATATATTTT | CASSVVASSGNTIYF
TRBD1 | few | TRBJ2-7 | TRBV7-3 | TGTGCCAGCAGTTCCACCGGGACAGGGAGGGAGCAGTACTTC | CASSSTGTGREQYF
- | - | TRBJ2-6 | TRBV6-5 | TGTGCCAGCAAAGTAGGGGGTGGGGCCAACGTCCTGACTTTC | CASKVGGGANVLTF
TRBD2 | - | TRBJ2-6 | TRBV6-1 | TGTGCCAGCACCCGCGGGGGCTCTGGGGCCAACGTCCTGACTTTC | CASTRGGSGANVLTF
- | - | TRBJ2-2 | TRBV9 | TGTGCCAGCAGCGTACAGAGCGTGAACACCGGGGAGCTGTTTTTT | CASSVQSVNTGELFF
TRBD1 | few | TRBJ1-4 | TRBV19 | TGTGCCAGTAGTGGGGGACAGCCTGAAAAACTGTTTTTT | CASSGGQPEKLFF
TRBD2 | few | TRBJ2-3 | TRBV12-5 | TGTGCTAGTGGTTCCTTTTCGGGGGGCGCTAGCGGGTCCTCTAGCACAGATACGCAGTATTTT | CASGSFSGGASGSSSTDTQYF
- | - | TRBJ1-2 | TRBV4-1 | TGCGCCAGCAGCCAAGTCAGAGGAGCAGGTGGCTACACCTTC | CASSQVRGAGGYTF
TRBD1 | - | TRBJ2-3 | TRBV24-1 | TGTGCCACCAGTGATCGGACAGGGAGAGATACGCAGTATTTT | CATSDRTGRDTQYF
- | - | TRBJ1-6 | TRBV3-1/TRBV3-2 | TGTGCCAGCAGCGGAACTAATTCACCCCTCCACTTT | CASSGTNSPLHF
- | once | TRBJ1-4 | TRBV2 | TGTGCCAGCAGTGATTATGGGGGGGCCCCCTCTGAAAAACTGTTTTTT | CASSDYGGAPSEKLFF
- | - | TRBJ1-3 | TRBV5-1 | TGCGCCAGCAGCTTGGGAGGGGGGCTGCGAAGAAACACCATATATTTT | CASSLGGGLRRNTIYF
TRBD1 | - | TRBJ2-2 | TRBV6-6 | TGTGCCAGCGGGACAGGCGCGAACACCGGGGAGCTGTTTTTT | CASGTGANTGELFF
- | - | TRBJ1-6 | TRBV27 | TGTGCCAGCAGTTCAACCCTCCCCCGCAGGGTGTCAACTTCACCCCTCCACTTT | CASSSTLPRRVSTSPLHF
- | - | TRBJ2-2 | TRBV6-5 | TGTGCCAGCAGTATAGTCCGACCGGGCACCGGGGAGCTGTTTTTT | CASSIVRPGTGELFF
- | - | TRBJ2-3 | TRBV10-3 | TGTGCCATCAGTTACAGCACTAGCACAGATACGCAGTATTTT | CAISYSTSTDTQYF
- | - | TRBJ1-3 | TRBV15 | TGTGCCACCAGCAGAGAGGGGGGGAGAGGAAACACCATATATTTT | CATSREGGRGNTIYF
- | - | TRBJ2-4 | TRBV6-6 | TGTGCCAGCAGAGGACAGACAGCCAAAAACATTCAGTACTTC | CASRGQTAKNIQYF
TRBD1 | - | TRBJ1-2 | TRBV12-5 | TGTGCTAGTGGTTTGGCCTCAGGGGGTGACTATGGCTACACCTTC | CASGLASGGDYGYTF
TRBD1 | once | TRBJ2-7 | TRBV6-5 | TGTGCCAGCAGTTACAGACAGGGGAACGAGCAGTACTTC | CASSYRQGNEQYF
TRBD2 | - | TRBJ2-2 | TRBV5-8 | TGTGCCAGCAGCTTACTAGGGACTAGCGGGGACTTCACCGGGGAGCTGTTTTTT | CASSLLGTSGDFTGELFF
TRBD1 | - | TRBJ2-1 | TRBV6-5 | TGTGCCAGCAGCCGGGGGGACAGGGGGAACAATGAGCAGTTCTTC | CASSRGDRGNNEQFF
- | once | TRBJ2-2 | TRBV23-1 | TGCGCCAGCAGTCACCCCGCCGGGGAGGAAAGTGGAACCGGGGAGCTGTTTTTT | CASSHPAGEESGTGELFF
- | - | TRBJ1-1 | TRBV2 | TGTGCCAGCAGTATACAGGGAGAAACTGAAGCTTTCTTT | CASSIQGETEAFF
TRBD1 | - | TRBJ1-1 | TRBV7-9 | TGTGCCAGCACCGGGACAGCGAACACTGAAGCTTTCTTT | CASTGTANTEAFF
- | few | TRBJ1-1 | TRBV18 | TGTGCCAGCTCACCACCGAACAGTTTGAACACTGAAGCTTTCTTT | CASSPPNSLNTEAFF
TRBD2 | once | TRBJ2-3 | TRBV7-9 | TGTGCCAGCAGCTTCTGGACTAGCGGCCGCACAGATACGCAGTATTTT | CASSFWTSGRTDTQYF
TRBD1 | - | TRBJ1-5 | TRBV30 | TGTGCCTGGGGATCCGGGACAGGGTCCCCGGTCCGTCAGCCCCAGCATTTT | CAWGSGTGSPVRQPQHF
- | - | TRBJ2-7 | TRBV19 | TGTGCCAGTAGTAGGACAGTCAGCTCCTACGAGCAGTACTTC | CASSRTVSSYEQYF
- | - | TRBJ2-1 | TRBV20-1 | TGCAGTGCGTATACAGGGTCGCAGCAGTTCTTC | CSAYTGSQQFF
- | - | TRBJ2-5 | TRBV5-1 | TGCGCCAGCAGCCCCACCCAGACAGCGAAAGAGACCCAGTACTTC | CASSPTQTAKETQYF
TRBD2 | - | TRBJ2-1 | TRBV18 | TGTGCCAGCTCACCCCCCGGGACTAGCGGTCGCAATGAGCAGTTCTTC | CASSPPGTSGRNEQFF
- | - | TRBJ2-5 | TRBV9 | TGTGCCAGCAGCGTAGCAGGGGTGGAGACCCAGTACTTC | CASSVAGVETQYF
- | once | TRBJ2-2 | TRBV7-9 | TGTGCCAGCAGCCAGACGGGACCCGGGGAGCTGTTTTTT | CASSQTGPGELFF
TRBD1 | - | TRBJ2-6 | TRBV5-4 | TGTGCCAGCAGCTCGGGACAGAGAAACTCTGGGGCCAACGTCCTGACTTTC | CASSSGQRNSGANVLTF
- | - | TRBJ1-2 | TRBV7-2 | TGTGCCAGCAGCTTAGCGACGGGGGGGAAGACGAATGGCTACACCTTC | CASSLATGGKTNGYTF
- | - | TRBJ2-2 | TRBV9 | TGTGCCAGCAGCCCTCGATACAGGGACCCCACCGGGGAGCTGTTTTTT | CASSPRYRDPTGELFF
TRBD1 | - | TRBJ1-1 | TRBV7-3 | TGTGCCAGCAGCTCCCGACAGGGTGTTACTGAAGCTTTCTTT | CASSSRQGVTEAFF
- | once | TRBJ2-2 | TRBV7-6 | TGTGCCAGCAGCCCCTCCCAGAACACCGGGGAGCTGTTTTTT | CASSPSQNTGELFF
- | - | TRBJ2-1 | TRBV9 | TGTGCCAGCAGCGTAGGAAGGGAACCTTGGACCTACAATGAGCAGTTCTTC | CASSVGREPWTYNEQFF
- | - | TRBJ1-2 | TRBV27 | TGTGCCAGCAGTTTCCTCCAGGGCATTCATGGCTACACCTTC | CASSFLQGIHGYTF
- | - | TRBJ2-2 | TRBV2 | TGTGCCAGCAGTGTGCAGGACACCGGGGAGCTGTTTTTT | CASSVQDTGELFF
- | - | TRBJ2-2 | TRBV25-1 | TGTGCCAGCAGTCCGGACAGTCTTACCGGGGAGCTGTTTTTT | CASSPDSLTGELFF
- | few | TRBJ1-1 | TRBV7-8 | TGTGCCAGCAGCCTAGGCCAGAACACTGAAGCTTTCTTT | CASSLGQNTEAFF